The 30 T cell receptor beta chains presented below share a single source sample, sequenced in a study of CD8 T cells in Susac syndrome. An input of about 0.45 to 1 ug of RNA was subjected to reverse transcription using random hexamers. TCRdb reanalysed the immunoSEQ multiplex PCR reads using MiXCR and keeps one entry per CDR3 protein. The table has 150,000 to 200,000 distinct CDR3 sequences, around 94% seen once. The sequenced sample consisted of CD4+ T cells from PBMCs. Source of these receptors: a human donor with multiple sclerosis.

The chain joins TRBV4-2 to TRBJ2-1; TRBD2 aligns across 10 bases. Looked up from germline, CDR1 is LGHNA and CDR2 is YNFKEQ. V shed 1 base and J 3 bases; nucleotides not matched to a gene: 3. The CDR3 runs 16 residues. CDR3 in amino acids: CASSQGTSGFYNEQFF. CDR3 bases: TGTGCCAGCAGCCAAGGGACTAGCGGTTTCTACAATGAGCAGTTCTTC.

This chain links TRBV20-1 with TRBJ2-3, with 8 bases aligning to TRBD2. The CDR3 totals 18 residues. The V gene end was trimmed by 0 bases and the J gene end by 7 bases; junction bases not matched to a gene: 18. Germline-derived CDR1 and CDR2 are DFQATT and SNEGSKA (reference sequence). CDR3 region: CSARDQFSSGTSTNTQYF. The CDR3 DNA reads as TGCAGTGCTAGAGATCAGTTCAGTAGCGGGACAAGCACGAATACGCAGTATTTT.

The chain combines TRBV20-1 with TRBJ2-7; 9 bases agree with TRBD2. J lost 4 bases, V lost 4 bases, and 8 bases had no gene match. Per germline, CDR1 DFQATT and CDR2 SNEGSKA (reference sequence). This CDR3 is 14 amino acids long. CDR3 DNA sequence: TGCAGTGCTATACCGGGACTAGCTGATTACGAGCAGTACTTC. Its translation: CSAIPGLADYEQYF.

V usage is TRBV20-1 and J usage is TRBJ1-1; possibly TRBD1 for D (5 bases). V was trimmed by 6 bases and J by 5 bases, leaving 13 bases between them. Germline CDR1 and CDR2: DFQATT and SNEGSKA (reference sequence). There are 12 residues in the CDR3. CDR3 in amino acids: CSATGTRTEAFF. Here the CDR3 DNA reads TGCAGTGCGACCGGGACCAGGACTGAAGCTTTCTTT.

The rearrangement links TRBV12-3 or TRBV12-4 to TRBJ2-3, with 9 bases that match TRBD2. J was trimmed by 6 bases and V by 6 bases; bases with no gene match: 13. The CDR3 spans 16 residues. The CDR3 reads CASSSFSGSGGDTQYF. DNA for the CDR3: TGTGCCAGCAGCTCCTTTAGCGGGAGCGGGGGGGATACGCAGTATTTT.

V and J are TRBV27 and TRBJ2-5; D gene ambiguous. Trimming cost V 0 bases and J 5 bases, with 10 bases left between them. CDR3 length: 14 amino acids. The V gene's germline CDR1 is MNHEY and CDR2 SMNVEV (reference sequence). CDR3 protein: CASSLSGWDETQYF. CDR3 in DNA: TGTGCCAGCAGTTTATCGGGATGGGATGAGACCCAGTACTTC.

The V gene is TRBV6-8, the J gene TRBJ2-7; no reliable D call. The CDR3 sequence is 15 residues long. The V and J ends lost 2 bases and 2 bases respectively, with 13 bases between them. In germline, CDR1 is MNHGY, CDR2 SAAAGT. The CDR3: CASSYPPTGPYEQYF. The DNA for the CDR3 is TGTGCCAGCAGTTACCCTCCGACGGGTCCCTACGAGCAGTACTTC.

This rearrangement joins TRBV7-9 to TRBJ1-1, with a weak D call TRBD1 (5 bases). Per the germline V gene, CDR1 is SEHNR and CDR2 is FQNEAQ (reference sequence). Trimming removed 4 bases from V and 6 bases from J, with 21 bases in between. This CDR3 is 16 amino acids long. The CDR3 sequence: CASSSTTEGRLAEAFF. The CDR3 region has the DNA TGTGCCAGCAGCTCCACCACCGAGGGACGGCTGGCTGAAGCTTTCTTT. The full variable domain, completed using reference TRBV7-9 and TRBJ1-1, is DTGVSQNPRHKITKRGQNVTFRCDPISEHNRLYWYRQTLGQGPEFLTYFQNEAQLEKSRLLSDRFSAERPKGSFSTLEIQRTEQGDSAMYLCASSSTTEGRLAEAFFGQGTRLTVV.

A note on this clonotype: Relative to the germline gene, one junction end is altered; a read error may explain this. The chain combines TRBV6-1 with TRBJ2-1; TRBD2 might be the D (5 bases). The CDR3 spans 13 residues. The germline V gene encodes CDR1 MNHNS and CDR2 SASEGT. CDR3 loop: CASSKAVANEQFF. The CDR3 bases are TGTGCCAGCAGTAAAGCGGTTGCCAATGAGCAGTTCTTC.

This chain links TRBV28 with TRBJ2-7, with 10 bases that match TRBD1. The CDR3 sequence is 15 residues long. V gave up 5 bases and J gave up 5 bases; unmatched junction bases: 9. Looked up from germline, CDR1 is MDHEN and CDR2 is SYDVKM. The CDR3 here is CASSPRQGAGDEQYF. CDR3 DNA: TGTGCCAGCAGTCCACGACAGGGGGCGGGGGACGAGCAGTACTTC.

V is TRBV5-1 and J is TRBJ1-1, with unresolved D. The V gene's germline CDR1 is SGHRS and CDR2 YFSETQ. The V end was cut by 4 bases, the J end by 0 bases, with 13 bases between. The CDR3 extends over 15 amino acids. Here the CDR3 DNA reads TGCGCCAGCAGCCCCCGGGAAGGGCTGAACACTGAAGCTTTCTTT. Translated, it gives CASSPREGLNTEAFF.

The chain employs TRBV2 and TRBJ2-7, with unresolved D. The length of the CDR3 is 13 residues. The V and J ends lost 7 bases and 3 bases respectively, with 13 bases between them. Per germline, CDR1 SNHLY and CDR2 FYNNEI. The CDR3 is CASNWQDLYEQYF. The CDR3 region has the DNA TGTGCCAGCAACTGGCAGGATCTCTACGAGCAGTACTTC.

The chain couples TRBV3-1 to TRBJ2-7, with D unclear. V shed 1 base and J shed 1 base, with 11 bases lying between them. The CDR3 has 15 amino acids. Germline V gene sequence: CDR1 LGHDT, CDR2 YNNKEL (reference sequence). For the CDR3, the DNA is TGTGCCAGCAGCCAAGTCTTGTTGGGGTCCTACGAGCAGTACTTC. Translation: CASSQVLLGSYEQYF.

The genes are TRBV5-1 and TRBJ2-7, with unresolved D. The CDR3 is 14 residues long. Between the trimmed V and J ends, which lost 0 bases and 4 bases, there was a span of 11 bases. CDR1 and CDR2 from the germline V gene are SGHRS and YFSETQ. The CDR3 DNA sequence: TGCGCCAGCAGCTTGGACACAAGTGCGTACGAGCAGTACTTC. It encodes CASSLDTSAYEQYF.

The chain recombines TRBV11-2 with TRBJ2-2; TRBD1 aligns across 10 bases. CDR1 is SGHAT and CDR2 is FQNNGV in the germline V gene. The CDR3 has 16 amino acids. Trimming took 0 bases from V and 4 from J; bases not matched to a gene: 2. CDR3: CASSLDRDRGTGELFF. The CDR3 DNA sequence: TGTGCCAGCAGCTTAGATCGGGACAGGGGCACCGGGGAGCTGTTTTTT.

This clonotype has a handful of counts. The chain uses TRBV4-1 and TRBJ2-5; 8 positions match TRBD1. The V segment lost 4 bases and the J segment 4 bases; nucleotides outside the gene matches: 8. The CDR3 consists of 15 residues. Germline V gene sequence: CDR1 MGHRA, CDR2 YSYEKL. The CDR3 DNA is TGCGCCAGCAGCCCTTCCGGACAGGGCAGAGAGACCCAGTACTTC. Its translation: CASSPSGQGRETQYF.

This chain uses TRBV28 with TRBJ2-6, with 10 bases fitting TRBD1. The CDR3 runs to 18 residues. Germline values: CDR1 MDHEN, CDR2 SYDVKM. V lost 5 bases and J lost 0; bases outside the gene matches: 7. CDR3 loop: CASSHGTGASSGANVLTF. Written as DNA, the CDR3 is TGTGCCAGCAGTCACGGGACAGGGGCCTCCTCTGGGGCCAACGTCCTGACTTTC.

This chain uses TRBV5-1 with TRBJ2-7; D gene unclear. Per germline, CDR1 SGHRS and CDR2 YFSETQ. The CDR3 has 15 residues. Trimming took 0 bases from V and 2 from J, leaving 12 bases between them. CDR3 bases: TGCGCCAGCAGCTTGGTATCGGGTCTAGCCTACGAGCAGTACTTC. Amino acid sequence: CASSLVSGLAYEQYF.

V gene TRBV2 combines with J gene TRBJ2-7; D unclear. This CDR3 spans 11 amino acids. Trimming removed 2 bases at V and 4 bases at J, with 3 bases between. Germline CDR1 SNHLY, CDR2 FYNNEI. DNA for the CDR3: TGTGCCAGCAGTGAATATTACGAGCAGTACTTC. This sequence encodes CASSEYYEQYF.

The rearrangement uses TRBV28 and TRBJ2-6; no firm D call. V was pared by 7 bases and J by 4 bases, with 8 bases between. Looked up from germline, CDR1 is MDHEN and CDR2 is SYDVKM. This CDR3 contains 13 residues. CDR3: CASTAPGANVLTF. Here the CDR3 DNA reads TGTGCCAGCACCGCCCCCGGGGCCAACGTCCTGACTTTC.

The chain couples TRBV20-1 to TRBJ1-2, with D possibly being TRBD1 (6 bases). The length of the CDR3 is 14 residues. Trimming left V 5 bases short and J 4 bases short, with 17 bases between. The germline V gene has CDR1 DFQATT and CDR2 SNEGSKA (reference sequence). The CDR3: CSAAQGTTFYGYTF. For the CDR3, the DNA is TGCAGTGCTGCCCAGGGGACAACGTTCTATGGCTACACCTTC.

This rearrangement joins TRBV29-1 to TRBJ2-1; D call uncertain. Germline CDR1 SQVTM, CDR2 ANQGSEA. CDR3 length: 12 amino acids. V shed 4 bases and J shed 5 bases, with 9 bases lying between them. Here the CDR3 reads CSVAESHNEQFF. DNA of the CDR3: TGCAGCGTTGCAGAGTCACACAATGAGCAGTTCTTC.

V gene TRBV7-2 combines with J gene TRBJ2-2; possibly TRBD2 for D (5 bases). There are 15 residues in the CDR3. Germline-derived CDR1 and CDR2 are SGHTA and FQGNSA. Trimming removed 4 bases from V and 5 bases from J, with 14 bases in between. The CDR3 here is CASSSIARRTGELFF. CDR3 DNA sequence: TGTGCCAGCAGCTCCATAGCGCGGCGGACCGGGGAGCTGTTTTTT.

The V call is TRBV28, the J call TRBJ1-2; D is ambiguous. Between the trimmed V and J ends, which lost 5 bases and 0 bases, there was a span of 7 bases. From germline, CDR1 is MDHEN and CDR2 SYDVKM. The CDR3 runs to 13 residues. The CDR3 reads CASSIGPNYGYTF. In nucleotides, the CDR3 is TGTGCCAGCAGTATTGGTCCTAACTATGGCTACACCTTC.

J is TRBJ2-7 and V is TRBV6-5, with 13 positions matching TRBD2. The CDR3 runs 15 residues. J gave up 4 bases and V 6 bases, and 6 bases lay outside the gene matches. CDR1 is MNHEY and CDR2 is SVGAGI in the germline V gene. DNA for the CDR3: TGTGCCAGCAGGTGGACTAGCGGGAGTGTTTACGAGCAGTACTTC. It specifies CASRWTSGSVYEQYF.

This clonotype was detected only once. The chain uses TRBV3-1 and TRBJ2-6; TRBD2 aligns across 11 bases. The CDR3 runs to 16 residues. The V gene's germline CDR1 is LGHDT and CDR2 YNNKEL (reference sequence). The V gene end was trimmed by 6 bases and the J gene end by 3 bases; junction bases not matched to a gene: 4. In DNA form, the CDR3 reads TGTGCCAGCAGTACTAGCGGGAGAGGTGGGGCCAACGTCCTGACTTTC. Translating it yields CASSTSGRGGANVLTF.

This chain connects TRBV29-1 to TRBJ2-1; 8 positions agree with TRBD2. CDR3 length: 13 residues. V was clipped by 5 bases and J by 7 bases; unmatched bases: 7. Germline V gene sequence: CDR1 SQVTM, CDR2 ANQGSEA. CDR3 sequence: CSVSGRRGNEQFF. The CDR3 nucleotides read TGCAGCGTTAGCGGGAGAAGAGGTAATGAGCAGTTCTTC.

This chain connects TRBV29-1 to TRBJ2-5, with 7 nucleotides matching TRBD1. The CDR3 spans 18 residues. Germline CDR1 SQVTM, CDR2 ANQGSEA. J lost 5 bases, V lost 1 base, and 19 bases had no gene match. For the CDR3, the DNA is TGCAGCGTTGAAGCCAGAGGGATTTGGGACAGCGCCAGGGAGACCCAGTACTTC. Encoded protein: CSVEARGIWDSARETQYF.

The V and J genes are TRBV7-9 and TRBJ1-1; D gene uncertain. Deletions cut 2 bases from V and 3 bases from J, with 7 bases between. The germline gives CDR1 SEHNR, CDR2 FQNEAQ (reference sequence). The CDR3 has 13 amino acids. The CDR3 DNA is TGTGCCAGCAGCTTATTCCTAGACACTGAAGCTTTCTTT. Translating it yields CASSLFLDTEAFF.

V gene TRBV29-1 combines with J gene TRBJ2-1; TRBD2 might be the D (6 bases). CDR3 length: 11 residues. V was clipped by 5 bases and J by 10 bases, with 12 bases between them. CDR1 is SQVTM, CDR2 ANQGSEA, per germline. The CDR3 nucleotides are TGCAGCGTTTGGAGGGGCGGCGAGCAGTTCTTC. Residues: CSVWRGGEQFF.